The following is a T cell receptor beta chain sequence with its context. No antigen is known for it. This sample stems from a study of blood T cells in healthy people across ages. Overall study findings and caveats: Greater diversity and more naive CD4+ cells were seen in long-lived donors than in aged donors. Roughly linearly, TCR beta diversity per million T cells fell as age increased.

Primers used in a second PCR of roughly 7 to 12 cycles were a sample-barcoded 5' primer and a J-beta primer mix. TCRdb fed the 5' RACE reads into MiXCR, producing one record per CDR3 protein. The table has roughly 1,100,000 distinct CDR3 sequences, about 25% seen once. These sequences were also reported in another study, on T cells of mothers and their children. That work adds: During the second PCR, the M1S primer introduced sample barcodes along with 2-4 random nucleotides. Similar effects of thymic selection on TCR recombination output were recorded in related and unrelated pairs.

This receptor was obtained from a girl aged 2 to 10 in good health. The sequencing input was blood.

The CDR3 is CSVQGGYTF. CDR3 nucleotide sequence: TGCAGCGTACAGGGTGGCTACACCTTC. The V gene is TRBV29-1, the J gene TRBJ1-2; TRBD1 might be the D (6 bases). CDR3 length: 9 amino acids. The germline V and J ends were trimmed by 6 bases and 7 bases, with 6 bases remaining between them. Germline V CDR1 and CDR2: SQVTM, ANQGSEA.